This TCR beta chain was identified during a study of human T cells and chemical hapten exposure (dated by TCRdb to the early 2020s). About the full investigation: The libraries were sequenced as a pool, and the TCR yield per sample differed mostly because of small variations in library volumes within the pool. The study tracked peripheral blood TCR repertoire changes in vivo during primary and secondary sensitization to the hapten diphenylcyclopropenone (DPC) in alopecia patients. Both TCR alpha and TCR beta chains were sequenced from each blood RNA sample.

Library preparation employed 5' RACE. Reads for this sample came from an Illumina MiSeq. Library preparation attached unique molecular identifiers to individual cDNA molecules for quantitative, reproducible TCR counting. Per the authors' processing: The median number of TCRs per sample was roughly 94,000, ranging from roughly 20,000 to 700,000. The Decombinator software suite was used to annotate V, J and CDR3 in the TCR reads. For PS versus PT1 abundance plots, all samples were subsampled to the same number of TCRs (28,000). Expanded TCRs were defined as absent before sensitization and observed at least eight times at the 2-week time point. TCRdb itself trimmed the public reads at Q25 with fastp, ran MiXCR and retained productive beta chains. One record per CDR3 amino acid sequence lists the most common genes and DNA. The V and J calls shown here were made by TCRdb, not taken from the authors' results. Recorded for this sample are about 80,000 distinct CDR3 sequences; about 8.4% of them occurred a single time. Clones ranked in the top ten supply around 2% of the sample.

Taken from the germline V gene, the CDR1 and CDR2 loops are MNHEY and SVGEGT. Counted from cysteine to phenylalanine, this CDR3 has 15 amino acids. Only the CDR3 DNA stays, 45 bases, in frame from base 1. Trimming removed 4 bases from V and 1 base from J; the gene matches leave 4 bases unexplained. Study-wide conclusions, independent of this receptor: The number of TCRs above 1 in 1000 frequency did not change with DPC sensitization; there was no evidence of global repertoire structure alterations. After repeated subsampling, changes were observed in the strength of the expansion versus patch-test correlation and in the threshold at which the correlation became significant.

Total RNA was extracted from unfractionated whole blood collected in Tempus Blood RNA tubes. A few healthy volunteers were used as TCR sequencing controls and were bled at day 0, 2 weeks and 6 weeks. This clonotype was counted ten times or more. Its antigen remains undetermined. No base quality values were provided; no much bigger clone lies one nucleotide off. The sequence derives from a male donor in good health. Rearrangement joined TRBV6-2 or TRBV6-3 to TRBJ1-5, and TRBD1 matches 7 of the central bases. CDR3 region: CASSSGTASNQPQHF. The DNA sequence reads TGTGCCAGCAGTTCCGGGACAGCAAGCAATCAGCCCCAGCATTTT.